The present T cell receptor (beta chain) was sequenced within a study of blood T cell repertoires in COVID-19. Repertoires were generated with immunoSEQ multiplex PCR, while TCRdb's copy carries only in-frame clones and drops some. The sample consists of some 350,000 clones, approximately 89% of them appearing once. This clonotype was sampled from a woman under 30 who had recovered from COVID-19. Sequenced input: peripheral blood.

CDR3 sequence reads: CASSEGLNSYNEQFF. The CDR3 DNA reads TGTGCCAGCAGCGAGGGACTGAACTCCTACAATGAGCAGTTCTTC. This sequence joins TRBV11-3 and TRBJ2-1, with D possibly TRBD2 on 6 matching bases. Germline V gene data show CDR1 as SGHNT and CDR2 as YENEEA. The germline V and J ends were trimmed by 5 bases and 0 bases, with 11 bases remaining between them. CDR3 length: 15 amino acids.